This T cell receptor beta chain was retrieved from a study of identical twins. With V trimmed by 0 bases and J by 4 bases, 2 bases remained unmatched. Germline loops: CDR1 DFQATT, CDR2 SNEGSKA (reference sequence). This CDR3 is 15 amino acids long. A single record per CDR3 protein comes from TCRdb applying MiXCR to the 5' RACE reads. The sample shows hundreds of thousands of distinct CDR3 sequences, under 8.5% of them seen only once. Study-level points and caveats: The study reached conclusions through statistical analysis that was cross-sectional, not following the same donors. Low generation-probability sequences were in excess among twin-shared out-of-frame alpha sequences.

This clonotype was seen more than once but under ten times. Its matching antigen is unknown. This sample was shared with a second study, whose subject was yellow fever vaccine responses in identical twins.

The sample consisted of PBMCs. The V call is TRBV20-1, the J call TRBJ2-2, with 10 bases matching TRBD2. The TCR originated in a woman between 18 and 29 years old in good health. The CDR3: CSARDRTSGTGELFF. DNA of the CDR3: TGCAGTGCTAGAGACAGGACTAGCGGCACCGGGGAGCTGTTTTTT.